The clone carrying this TCR beta chain was counted between two and nine times. The antigen remains undetermined. In TCRdb, the reads were re-called with MiXCR into one record per CDR3 protein. The sample lists roughly 34,000 distinct CDR3 sequences, about 54% seen once, with 80% to 95% in the top ten. The germline V gene has CDR1 SGHTA and CDR2 FQGNSA. Trimming took 2 bases from V and 5 from J, leaving 4 bases between them. The CDR3 runs to 12 residues. The entry originates in a study of T cell repertoires in cytomegalovirus infection. Study summary: HLA-B-restricted CMV epitopes that are well studied, plus recently identified HLA-C-restricted ones, were used by the study. Public TCR beta signatures were indicative of both CMV infection and a matching HLA type. Study findings and constraints: It was HLA-C-restricted CMV-specific TCR beta clonotypes that dominated the response ex vivo. Of the TCR beta families, the public ones yielded a cumulative frequency that identified carriers of CMV plus the relevant HLA.

The sequence was obtained from a human donor in good health (CMV status not recorded). Some clones in this sample may be carry-over from other donors' samples. This chain links TRBV7-2 with TRBJ2-1; D gene unclear. Sequences were derived from CD8+ T cells from cultured PBMCs, sampled from culture after CMV antigen stimulation. This chain's CDR3 is CASSLPHNEQFF. The CDR3 region has the DNA TGTGCCAGCAGCTTACCACACAATGAGCAGTTCTTC.